The next 22 T cell receptor beta chains were all read from a single sample in a study of memory CD4+ T cells and cytomegalovirus serostatus. The sort gate was single viable CD3+CD4+CD8-CD45RO+ cells for memory CD4+ T cells. The method was immunoSEQ multiplex PCR; TCRdb's version includes in-frame clones alone and lacks a portion of them. The profile shows about 29,000 clones, about 80% of them singletons. Sequences were obtained from memory CD4+ T cells from blood. Receptors originate from an adult in good health and CMV-seronegative.

This clone has just one count. The chain uses TRBV29-1 and TRBJ2-2; 9 nucleotides agree with TRBD1. Per the germline V gene, CDR1 is SQVTM and CDR2 is ANQGSEA. This CDR3 spans 15 amino acids. The CDR3 region has the DNA TGCAGTGCCCGTACCGGGACAGGGAGCACCGGGGAGCTGTTTTTT. Translated, it gives CSARTGTGSTGELFF.

V usage is TRBV7-6 and J usage is TRBJ1-1; D gene ambiguous. CDR1 is SGHVS and CDR2 is FNYEAQ in the germline V gene. CDR3 length: 13 amino acids. V gave up 3 bases and J gave up 1 base, with 6 bases separating them. The CDR3 region has the DNA TGTGCCAGCAGCTTCGGAGAGAACACTGAAGCTTTCTTT. Amino acid sequence: CASSFGENTEAFF.

The table lists this clone with a few counts. The V gene is TRBV12-5, the J gene TRBJ1-1; D uncertain. V lost 2 bases to trimming and J lost 4 bases, with 11 bases between them. Germline loops: CDR1 LGHNT, CDR2 FRNRAP. The CDR3 totals 14 residues. In DNA form, the CDR3 reads TGTGCTAGTGGTTTGAATCTGGCGGGCACTGAAGCTTTCTTT. Its translation: CASGLNLAGTEAFF.

The V call is TRBV29-1, the J call TRBJ2-5; 8 bases fit TRBD1. Germline loops: CDR1 SQVTM, CDR2 ANQGSEA. Unmatched junction bases numbered 8, after V lost 7 bases and J lost 4 bases. The CDR3 is 13 residues long. The CDR3 coding sequence is TGCAGCGGAGGACAGGGCCGGGCAGAGACCCAGTACTTC. Amino acid sequence: CSGGQGRAETQYF.

The V gene is TRBV11-2, the J gene TRBJ2-7; D gene ambiguous. Trimming stripped 1 base from V and 2 bases from J, with 12 bases between. The germline gives CDR1 SGHAT, CDR2 FQNNGV. The CDR3 is made up of 15 amino acids. CDR3 region: CASSLGYSAAYEQYF. CDR3 sequence (DNA): TGTGCCAGCAGCTTAGGGTACAGCGCAGCCTACGAGCAGTACTTC.

This chain links TRBV5-1 with TRBJ1-6; D is unresolved. The CDR3 totals 13 residues. The V end was cut by 0 bases, the J end by 8 bases, with 6 bases between. Germline V CDR1 and CDR2: SGHRS, YFSETQ. CDR3 loop: CASSLVPDSPLHF. The DNA for the CDR3 is TGCGCCAGCAGCTTGGTCCCAGATTCACCCCTCCACTTT.

This sequence joins TRBV2 and TRBJ1-2; no clear D. Germline CDR1 is SNHLY and CDR2 is FYNNEI. Deletions cut 1 base from V and 10 bases from J, with 16 bases between. The CDR3 is made up of 14 amino acids. This chain's CDR3 is CASSEGPASQAYTF. CDR3 DNA sequence: TGTGCCAGCAGTGAAGGGCCCGCGAGTCAAGCCTACACCTTC.

This chain connects TRBV9 to TRBJ2-5, with 9 bases lining up with TRBD1. The length of the CDR3 is 15 residues. The germline V gene encodes CDR1 SGDLS and CDR2 YYNGEE. Unmatched junction bases numbered 4, after V lost 0 bases and J lost 4 bases. CDR3 nucleotide sequence: TGTGCCAGCAGCGTAGGGACAGGGGTTTCAGAGACCCAGTACTTC. Amino acids: CASSVGTGVSETQYF.

The chain carries TRBV27 and TRBJ1-5; no definite D call. Germline V CDR1 and CDR2: MNHEY, SMNVEV (reference sequence). With 7 bases removed from V and 7 bases from J, the gap between germline ends came to 20 bases. This CDR3 is 15 amino acids long. The CDR3 sequence: CASNPRGDLIQPQHF. CDR3 DNA: TGTGCCAGCAACCCCCGTGGTGATTTGATCCAGCCCCAGCATTTT.

The chain combines TRBV2 with TRBJ2-1; tentatively, D is TRBD1 or TRBD2 (6 bases each). The CDR3 loop spans 16 amino acids. V was pared by 6 bases and J by 0 bases, with 15 bases between. Germline lookup yields CDR1 SNHLY and CDR2 FYNNEI. The CDR3 sequence: CASSGRRGSSYNEQFF. CDR3 nucleotide sequence: TGTGCCAGCAGCGGACGGAGGGGGAGCTCCTACAATGAGCAGTTCTTC.

This clone was counted between two and nine times. The V and J genes are TRBV30 and TRBJ1-1; D perhaps matches TRBD1 (5 bases). The germline V gene encodes CDR1 GTSNPN and CDR2 SVGIG (reference sequence). CDR3 size: 13 residues. The ends were cut back, 3 bases at V and 0 bases at J, with 8 bases in the middle. DNA for the CDR3: TGTGCCTGGAGGTCAGGGATGAACACTGAAGCTTTCTTT. Its translation: CAWRSGMNTEAFF.

The rearrangement joins TRBV28 to TRBJ2-1, with 9 bases identical to TRBD2. The CDR3 is 17 residues long. CDR1 and CDR2 from the germline V gene are MDHEN and SYDVKM. V lost 2 bases to trimming and J lost 0 bases; unmatched junction nucleotides: 5. The CDR3 DNA sequence: TGTGCCAGCAGTTTAGTAGCGGGGGCTCGCTCCTACAATGAGCAGTTCTTC. Translating gives CASSLVAGARSYNEQFF.

The J gene is TRBJ1-3, the V gene TRBV13; D call uncertain. The CDR3 length is 15 residues. From germline, CDR1 is PRHDT and CDR2 FYEKMQ (reference sequence). V lost 6 bases, J lost 1 base, and 13 bases lay in between. The CDR3: CASSLGALSGNTIYF. The CDR3 DNA follows: TGTGCCAGCAGTCTGGGTGCCTTGTCTGGAAACACCATATATTTT.

As regards this clone: In the same sample, other DNA sequences code for this CDR3. This chain uses TRBV5-1 with TRBJ1-1; D remains ambiguous. Trimming cost V 7 bases and J 1 base, with 14 bases left between them. Germline-derived CDR1 and CDR2 are SGHRS and YFSETQ. The CDR3 is 14 amino acids. The CDR3 region is CASSLDRANTEAFF. Written as DNA, the CDR3 is TGCGCCAGCTCATTGGACCGGGCGAACACTGAAGCTTTCTTT.

The rearrangement uses TRBV4-2 and TRBJ1-1; 12 nucleotides align to TRBD1. Germline assignment: CDR1 LGHNA and CDR2 YNFKEQ. This CDR3 spans 18 amino acids. The J segment lost 4 bases and the V segment lost 2 bases, leaving 11 bases of the junction unmatched. DNA of the CDR3: TGTGCCAGCAGCCAAAATACGGGACAGGGGGCGCGAGGCACTGAAGCTTTCTTT. Protein product: CASSQNTGQGARGTEAFF.

The CDR3 DNA reads TGTGCCAGCAGCGGAATGGGAAAATCCTACGAGCAGTACTTC. As protein: CASSGMGKSYEQYF. V and J are TRBV7-2 and TRBJ2-7, with D unclear. The CDR3 consists of 14 residues. Germline values: CDR1 SGHTA, CDR2 FQGNSA. The ends were cut back, 5 bases at V and 1 base at J, with 12 bases in the middle.

The chain has TRBV11-2 and TRBJ1-2, with D possibly matching TRBD1 (5 bases). The V end lost 2 bases, the J end lost 8 bases, and 18 bases lay between the germline ends. Germline V gene lookup returns CDR1 SGHAT and CDR2 FQNNGV. This CDR3 spans 15 amino acids. The DNA of the CDR3 is TGTGCCAGCAGCTTAAATAGTCAAGGGGAGGGAGGCTACACCTTC. This translates into CASSLNSQGEGGYTF.

The count of this clone is one. The chain is built from TRBV2 and TRBJ2-3; 12 positions match TRBD1. The J segment lost 4 bases and the V segment lost 6 bases, leaving 5 bases of the junction unmatched. Looked up from germline, CDR1 is SNHLY and CDR2 is FYNNEI. This CDR3 spans 15 amino acids. DNA of the CDR3: TGTGCCAGCAGGGGACAGGGGGCAGGGGCAGATACGCAGTATTTT. Translation gives CASRGQGAGADTQYF.

The V and J genes are TRBV5-1 and TRBJ2-3; unclear D gene. The CDR3 contains 12 residues. V was trimmed by 4 bases and J by 2 bases, leaving 5 bases between them. Germline values: CDR1 SGHRS, CDR2 YFSETQ. The DNA for the CDR3 is TGCGCCAGCAGCCTAAACACAGATACGCAGTATTTT. Protein sequence: CASSLNTDTQYF.

The chain is built from TRBV13 and TRBJ2-5; 15 bases match TRBD2. From germline, CDR1 is PRHDT and CDR2 FYEKMQ (reference sequence). Trimming cost V 5 bases and J 7 bases; bases outside gene matches: 14. This CDR3 has 18 residues. Here the CDR3 DNA reads TGTGCCAGCAGCCCCGGACTAGCGGGGGGGGGATTCCGCGGGACCCAGTACTTC. As protein: CASSPGLAGGGFRGTQYF. The whole variable domain, remainder taken from reference TRBV13 and TRBJ2-5, is AAGVIQSPRHLIKEKRETATLKCYPIPRHDTVYWYQQGPGQDPQFLISFYEKMQSDKGSIPDRFSAQQFSDYHSELNMSSLELGDSALYFCASSPGLAGGGFRGTQYFGPGTRLLVL.

The rearrangement joins TRBV9 to TRBJ2-2; tentative D call: TRBD1 (5 bases). This CDR3 is 13 amino acids long. Deletions cut 4 bases from V and 9 bases from J, with 13 bases between. The germline V gene has CDR1 SGDLS and CDR2 YYNGEE. DNA of the CDR3: TGTGCCAGCAGCTTTCAGGGTGGCCGGGAGCTGTTTTTT. Translated: CASSFQGGRELFF.

The V call is TRBV5-4, the J call TRBJ2-2, with TRBD2 matching 9 bases. Germline V CDR1 and CDR2: SGHNT, YYREEE (reference sequence). The CDR3 runs 16 residues. V shed 0 bases, J shed 2 bases, and the junction held 2 bases outside the gene matches. In DNA form, the CDR3 reads TGTGCCAGCAGCTTGGGAGCGGGGGGCAACACCGGGGAGCTGTTTTTT. This gives the protein CASSLGAGGNTGELFF.